The T cell receptor beta chain under discussion was sequenced for a study of blood T cell repertoires in COVID-19 (TCRdb year 2020). About the study as a whole: Samples covering the acute and convalescent phases of COVID-19 were provided by collaborators in the United States, Italy and Spain. The prospective study material was composed of cDNA or gDNA derived from T cells, B-cell-depleted T cells, or PBMCs. The dataset comprised deeply sampled blood TCRbeta repertoires from subjects exposed to, actively infected with, or recovered from COVID-19. The repertoires were released in a freely available public database intended as a resource for research on the immune response to SARS-CoV-2. Samples were obtained from the ongoing ImmuneRACE study (first 160 participants) and from some 1,200 subjects provided by 6 global collaborators. Nearly every sample came with metadata listing a de-identified subject ID, COVID-19 status, age in years and sex. HLA class I and class II types, where available, came from metadata supplied by the sample provider rather than from assay-based typing. What the study reported, not specific to this receptor: The amount of clinical and demographic metadata varied by source and participant and was provided uncurated.

Whole blood was collected in K2EDTA tubes by collaborating institutions according to the institutions' own protocols. For TCRbeta analysis, collaborators shipped samples in one of three forms: frozen whole blood, isolated PBMCs, or DNA extracted from either of those sample types. The CDR3 spans 14 residues, from the cysteine through the phenylalanine. Of the read, only the CDR3 DNA is kept; its 42 bases are in frame from base 1. V and J lose 5 bases and 5 bases, and a span of 15 bases separates them. Sequences MDHEN (CDR1) and SYDVKM (CDR2) are obtained from the germline V gene. Points on this clone: Its antigen is still unknown. There are no base qualities to consult, and no much larger clone falls within one base.

TCRbeta CDR3 regions were amplified from genomic DNA using the immunoSEQ Assay, a bias-controlled multiplex PCR. Regarding the original processing steps: The number of nucleated cells in each sample was estimated by amplification of reference gene primers within the assay. To quantify the absolute abundance of each unique TCRbeta CDR3 rearrangement, sequence reads were collapsed and filtered. For each sample, productive Simpson clonality was calculated by taking the square root of Simpson's diversity index across productive rearrangements. This is the immuneACCESS table as TCRdb keeps it, with only in-frame sequences that have V and J called. A part of the clones is gone; compared with another copy, unresolved V genes explain less than half, and the rest is unexplained. V and J calls and clone size follow that table, whereas D and trimming were derived from the DNA. For this sample there are some 260,000 clones; roughly 85% appear just once. 3% of the sample is taken by the ten largest.

The sequenced sample consisted of peripheral blood. The rearrangement combines TRBV28 with TRBJ2-5, and TRBD1 may be the D gene, going by 6 matching bases. The TCR comes from a man between 18 and 35 years old with active or convalescent COVID-19. Here is the DNA: TGTGCCAGCAGTCCGGGACAACGGCCGGAGACCCAGTACTTC. The encoded protein is CASSPGQRPETQYF.